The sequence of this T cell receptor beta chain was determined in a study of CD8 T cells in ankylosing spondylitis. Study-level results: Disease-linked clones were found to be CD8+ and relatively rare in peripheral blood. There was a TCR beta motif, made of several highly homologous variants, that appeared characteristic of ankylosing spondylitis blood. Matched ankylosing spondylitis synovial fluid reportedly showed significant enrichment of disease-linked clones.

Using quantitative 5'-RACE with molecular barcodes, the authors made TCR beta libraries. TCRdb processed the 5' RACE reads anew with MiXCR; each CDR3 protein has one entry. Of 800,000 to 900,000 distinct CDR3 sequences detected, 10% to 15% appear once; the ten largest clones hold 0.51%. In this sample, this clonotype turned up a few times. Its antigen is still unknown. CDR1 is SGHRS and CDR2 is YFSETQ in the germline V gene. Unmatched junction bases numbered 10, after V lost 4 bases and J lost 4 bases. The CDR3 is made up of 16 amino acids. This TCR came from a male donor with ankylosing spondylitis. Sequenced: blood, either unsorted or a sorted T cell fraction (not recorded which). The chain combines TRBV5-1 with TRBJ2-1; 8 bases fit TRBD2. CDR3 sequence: CASSPPRLARYNEQFF. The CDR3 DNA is TGCGCCAGCAGCCCGCCGAGACTAGCGCGGTACAATGAGCAGTTCTTC.